This T cell receptor beta chain is drawn from a study of T cell responses to AZD1222 COVID-19 vaccine. The V and J ends lost 7 bases and 5 bases respectively, with 17 bases between them. The CDR3 spans 15 residues. From germline, CDR1 is MNHEY and CDR2 SMNVEV (reference sequence). Measured with immunoSEQ multiplex PCR; TCRdb has only the in-frame clones, and not every one. The data show 130,000 to 150,000 clones, around 90% seen once. The rearrangement links TRBV27 to TRBJ1-4; possible D gene TRBD1, 5 bases. This sequence was found in an adult who received the AZD1222 COVID-19 vaccine. This specimen was peripheral blood, taken 28 days after the second AZD1222 dose. The CDR3, as DNA: TGTGCCAGCACCTTCTCCGGGACGGTGAATGAAAAACTGTTTTTT. It yields the protein CASTFSGTVNEKLFF.